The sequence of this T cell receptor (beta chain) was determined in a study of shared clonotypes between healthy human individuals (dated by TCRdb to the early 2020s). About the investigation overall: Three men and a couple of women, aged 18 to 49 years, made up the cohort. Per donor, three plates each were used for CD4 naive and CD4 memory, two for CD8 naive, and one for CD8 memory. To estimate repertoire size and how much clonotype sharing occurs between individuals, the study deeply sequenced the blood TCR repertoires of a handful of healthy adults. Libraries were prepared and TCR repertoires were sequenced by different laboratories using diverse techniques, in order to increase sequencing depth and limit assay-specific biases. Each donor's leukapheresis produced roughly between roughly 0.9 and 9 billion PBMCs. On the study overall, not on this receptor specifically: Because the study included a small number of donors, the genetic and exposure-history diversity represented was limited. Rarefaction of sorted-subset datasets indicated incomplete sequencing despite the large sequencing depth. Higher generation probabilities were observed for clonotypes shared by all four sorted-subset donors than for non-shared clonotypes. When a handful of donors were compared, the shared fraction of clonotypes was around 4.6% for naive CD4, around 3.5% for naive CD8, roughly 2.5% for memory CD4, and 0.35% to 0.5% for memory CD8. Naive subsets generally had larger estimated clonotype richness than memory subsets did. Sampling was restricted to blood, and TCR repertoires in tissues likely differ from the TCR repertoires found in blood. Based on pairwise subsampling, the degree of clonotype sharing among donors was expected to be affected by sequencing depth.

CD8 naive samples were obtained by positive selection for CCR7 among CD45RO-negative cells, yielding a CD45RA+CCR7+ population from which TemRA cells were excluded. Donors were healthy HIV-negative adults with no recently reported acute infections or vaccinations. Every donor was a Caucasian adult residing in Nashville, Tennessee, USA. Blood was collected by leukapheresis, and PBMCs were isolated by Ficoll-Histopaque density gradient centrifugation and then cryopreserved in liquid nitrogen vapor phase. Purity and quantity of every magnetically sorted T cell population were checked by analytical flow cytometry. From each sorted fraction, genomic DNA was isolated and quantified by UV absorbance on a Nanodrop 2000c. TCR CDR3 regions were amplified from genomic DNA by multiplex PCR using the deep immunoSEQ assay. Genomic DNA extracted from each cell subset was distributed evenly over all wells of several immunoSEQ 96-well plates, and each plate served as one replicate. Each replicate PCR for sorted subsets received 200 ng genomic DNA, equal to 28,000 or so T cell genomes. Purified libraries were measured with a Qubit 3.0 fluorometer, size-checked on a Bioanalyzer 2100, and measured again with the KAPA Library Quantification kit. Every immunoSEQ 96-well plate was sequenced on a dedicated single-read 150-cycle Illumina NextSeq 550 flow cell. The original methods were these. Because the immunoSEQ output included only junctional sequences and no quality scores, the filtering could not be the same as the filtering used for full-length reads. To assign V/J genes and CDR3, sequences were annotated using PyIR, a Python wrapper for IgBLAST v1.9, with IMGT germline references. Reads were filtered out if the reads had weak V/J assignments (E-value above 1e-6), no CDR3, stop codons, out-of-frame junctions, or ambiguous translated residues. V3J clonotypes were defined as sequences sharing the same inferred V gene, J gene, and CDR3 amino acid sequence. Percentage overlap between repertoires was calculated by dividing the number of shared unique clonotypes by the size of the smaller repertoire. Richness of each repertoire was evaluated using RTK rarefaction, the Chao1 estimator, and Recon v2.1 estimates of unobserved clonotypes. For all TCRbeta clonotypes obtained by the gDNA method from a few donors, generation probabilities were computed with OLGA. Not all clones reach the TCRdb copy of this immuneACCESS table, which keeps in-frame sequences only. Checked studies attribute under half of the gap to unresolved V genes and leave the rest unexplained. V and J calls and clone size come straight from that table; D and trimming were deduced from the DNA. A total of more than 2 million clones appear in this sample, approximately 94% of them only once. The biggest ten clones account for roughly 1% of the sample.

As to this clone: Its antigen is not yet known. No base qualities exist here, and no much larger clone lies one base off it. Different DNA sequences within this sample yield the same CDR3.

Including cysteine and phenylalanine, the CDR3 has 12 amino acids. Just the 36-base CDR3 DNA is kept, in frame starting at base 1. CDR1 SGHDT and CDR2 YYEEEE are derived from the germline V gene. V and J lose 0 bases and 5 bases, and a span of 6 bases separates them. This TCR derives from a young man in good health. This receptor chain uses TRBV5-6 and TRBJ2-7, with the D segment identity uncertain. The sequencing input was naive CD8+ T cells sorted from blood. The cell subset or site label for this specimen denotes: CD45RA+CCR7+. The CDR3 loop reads CASSLGDDEQYF. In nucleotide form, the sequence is TGTGCCAGCAGCTTGGGGGATGACGAGCAGTACTTC.